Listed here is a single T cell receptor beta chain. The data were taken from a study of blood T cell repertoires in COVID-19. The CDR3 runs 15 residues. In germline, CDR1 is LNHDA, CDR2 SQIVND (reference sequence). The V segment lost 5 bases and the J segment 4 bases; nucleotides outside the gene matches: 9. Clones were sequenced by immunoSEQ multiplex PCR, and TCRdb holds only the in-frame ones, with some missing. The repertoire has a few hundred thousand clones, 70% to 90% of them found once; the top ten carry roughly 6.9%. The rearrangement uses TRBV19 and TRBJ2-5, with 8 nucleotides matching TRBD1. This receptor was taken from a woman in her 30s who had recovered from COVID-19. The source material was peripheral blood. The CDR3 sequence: CASSPGWTGRETQYF. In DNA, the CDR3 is TGTGCCAGTAGTCCCGGTTGGACAGGGAGAGAGACCCAGTACTTC.